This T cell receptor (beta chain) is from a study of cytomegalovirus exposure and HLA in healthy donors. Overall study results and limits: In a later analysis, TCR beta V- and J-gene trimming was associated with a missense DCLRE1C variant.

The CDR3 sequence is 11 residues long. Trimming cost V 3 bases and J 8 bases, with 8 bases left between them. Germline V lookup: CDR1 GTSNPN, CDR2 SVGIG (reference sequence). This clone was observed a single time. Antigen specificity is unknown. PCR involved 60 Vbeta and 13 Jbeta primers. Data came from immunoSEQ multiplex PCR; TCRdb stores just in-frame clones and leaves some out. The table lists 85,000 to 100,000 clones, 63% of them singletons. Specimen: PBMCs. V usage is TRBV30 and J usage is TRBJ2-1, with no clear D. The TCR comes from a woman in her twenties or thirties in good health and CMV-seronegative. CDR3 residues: CAWSRLDEQFF. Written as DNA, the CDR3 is TGTGCCTGGAGCAGACTCGATGAGCAGTTCTTC. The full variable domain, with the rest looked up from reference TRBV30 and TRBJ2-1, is SQTIHQWPATLVQPVGSPLSLECTVEGTSNPNLYWYRQAAGRGLQLLFYSVGIGQISSEVPQNLSASRPQDRQFILSSKKLLLSDSGFYLCAWSRLDEQFFGPGTRLTVL.